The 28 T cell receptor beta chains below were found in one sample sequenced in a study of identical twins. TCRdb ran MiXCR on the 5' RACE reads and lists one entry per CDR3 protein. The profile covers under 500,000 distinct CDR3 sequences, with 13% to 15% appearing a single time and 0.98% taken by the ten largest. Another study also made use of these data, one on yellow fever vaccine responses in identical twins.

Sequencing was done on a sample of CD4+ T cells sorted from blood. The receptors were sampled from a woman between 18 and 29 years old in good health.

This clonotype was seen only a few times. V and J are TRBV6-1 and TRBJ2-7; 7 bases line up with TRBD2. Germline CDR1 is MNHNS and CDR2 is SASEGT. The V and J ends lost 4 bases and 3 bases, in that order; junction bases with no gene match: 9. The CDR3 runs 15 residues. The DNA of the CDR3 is TGTGCCAGCAGTGGGATGACAACGGGGGGCTACGAGCAGTACTTC. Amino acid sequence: CASSGMTTGGYEQYF.

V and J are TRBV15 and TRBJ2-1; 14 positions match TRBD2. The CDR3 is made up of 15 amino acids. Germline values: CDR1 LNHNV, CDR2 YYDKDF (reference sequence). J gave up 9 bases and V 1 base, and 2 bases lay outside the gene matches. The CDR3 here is CATSRGLAGGSEQFF. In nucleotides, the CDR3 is TGTGCCACCAGCAGAGGACTAGCGGGAGGGAGTGAGCAGTTCTTC.

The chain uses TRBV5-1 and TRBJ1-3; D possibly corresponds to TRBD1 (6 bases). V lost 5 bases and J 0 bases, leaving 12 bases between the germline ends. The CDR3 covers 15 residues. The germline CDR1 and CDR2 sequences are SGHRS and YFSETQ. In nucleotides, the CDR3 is TGCGCCAGCAGGGAACAGGGTTTCTCTGGAAACACCATATATTTT. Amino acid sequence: CASREQGFSGNTIYF.

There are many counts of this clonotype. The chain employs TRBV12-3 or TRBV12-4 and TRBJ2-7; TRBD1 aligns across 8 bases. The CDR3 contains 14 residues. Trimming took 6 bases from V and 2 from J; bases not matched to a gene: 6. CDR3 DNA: TGTGCCAGCAGCCCGGACAGGGCTACCTACGAGCAGTACTTC. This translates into CASSPDRATYEQYF.

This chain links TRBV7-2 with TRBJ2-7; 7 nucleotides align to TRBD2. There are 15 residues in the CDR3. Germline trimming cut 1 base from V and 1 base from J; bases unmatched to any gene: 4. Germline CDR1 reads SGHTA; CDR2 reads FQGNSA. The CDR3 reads CASSLGGSASYEQYF. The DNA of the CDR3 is TGTGCCAGCAGCTTAGGCGGGAGCGCATCCTACGAGCAGTACTTC.

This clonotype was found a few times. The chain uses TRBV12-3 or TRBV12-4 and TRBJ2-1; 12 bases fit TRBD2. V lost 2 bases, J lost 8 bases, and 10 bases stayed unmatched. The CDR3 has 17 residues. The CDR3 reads CASSLRASGRAGDEQFF. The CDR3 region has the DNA TGTGCCAGCAGTTTAAGGGCTAGCGGGAGGGCCGGGGATGAGCAGTTCTTC.

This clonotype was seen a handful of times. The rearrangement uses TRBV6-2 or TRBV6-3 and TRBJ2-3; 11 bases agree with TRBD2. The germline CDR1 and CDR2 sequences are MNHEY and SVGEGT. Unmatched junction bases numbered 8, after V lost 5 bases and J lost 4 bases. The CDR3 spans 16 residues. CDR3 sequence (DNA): TGTGCCAGCAGTGCAACTAGCGGGAGTTGGGCAGATACGCAGTATTTT. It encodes CASSATSGSWADTQYF.

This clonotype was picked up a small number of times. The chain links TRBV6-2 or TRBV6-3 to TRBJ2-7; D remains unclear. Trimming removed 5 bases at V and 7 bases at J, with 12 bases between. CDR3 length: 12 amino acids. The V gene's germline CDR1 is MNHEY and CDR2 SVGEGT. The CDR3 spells CASSTAGEEQYF. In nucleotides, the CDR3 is TGTGCCAGCAGTACAGCTGGGGAAGAGCAGTACTTC.

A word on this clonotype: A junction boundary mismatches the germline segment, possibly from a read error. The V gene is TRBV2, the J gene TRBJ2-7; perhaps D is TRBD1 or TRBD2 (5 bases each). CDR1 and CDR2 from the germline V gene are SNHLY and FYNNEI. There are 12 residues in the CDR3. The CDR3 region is CASSEARREGLF. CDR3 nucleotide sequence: TGTGCCAGCAGTGAAGCGCGGAGAGAGGGGCTCTTC.

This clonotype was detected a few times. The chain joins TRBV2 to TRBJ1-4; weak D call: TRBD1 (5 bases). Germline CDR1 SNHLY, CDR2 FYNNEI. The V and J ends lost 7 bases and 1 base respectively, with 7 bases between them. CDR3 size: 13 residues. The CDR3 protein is CASTRETNEKLFF. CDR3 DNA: TGTGCCAGCACCAGGGAAACTAATGAAAAACTGTTTTTT.

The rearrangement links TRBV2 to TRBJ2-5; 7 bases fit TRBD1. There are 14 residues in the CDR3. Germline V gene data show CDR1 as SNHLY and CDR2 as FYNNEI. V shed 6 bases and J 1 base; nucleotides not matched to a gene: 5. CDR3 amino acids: CASRFTGAQETQYF. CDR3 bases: TGTGCCAGCAGGTTTACAGGGGCCCAAGAGACCCAGTACTTC.

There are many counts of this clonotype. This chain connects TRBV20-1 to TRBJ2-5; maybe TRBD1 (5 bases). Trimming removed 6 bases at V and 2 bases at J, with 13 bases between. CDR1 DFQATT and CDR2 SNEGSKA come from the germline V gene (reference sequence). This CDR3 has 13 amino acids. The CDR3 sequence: CSAQTDSQETQYF. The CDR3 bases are TGCAGTGCCCAAACCGACAGTCAAGAGACCCAGTACTTC.

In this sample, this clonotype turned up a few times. CDR3 amino acids: CASKSTGGTEAFF. The DNA for the CDR3 is TGCGCCAGCAAGTCGACAGGGGGGACTGAAGCTTTCTTT. This rearrangement joins TRBV5-1 to TRBJ1-1, with 9 bases matching TRBD1. CDR1 and CDR2 (germline): SGHRS, YFSETQ. Losses at the gene ends were 6 bases for V and 5 bases for J; bases not matched to a gene: 5. The CDR3 has 13 residues.

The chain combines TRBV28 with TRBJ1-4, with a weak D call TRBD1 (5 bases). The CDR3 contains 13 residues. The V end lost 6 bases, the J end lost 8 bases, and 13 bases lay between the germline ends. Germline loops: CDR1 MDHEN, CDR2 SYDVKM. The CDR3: CASSMAREEKLFF. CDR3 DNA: TGTGCCAGCAGCATGGCCAGGGAGGAAAAACTGTTTTTT.

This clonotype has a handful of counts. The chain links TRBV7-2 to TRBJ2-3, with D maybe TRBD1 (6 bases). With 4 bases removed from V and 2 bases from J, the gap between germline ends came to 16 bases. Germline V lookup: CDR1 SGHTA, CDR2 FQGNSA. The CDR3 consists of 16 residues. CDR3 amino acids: CASSWGRTDHTDTQYF. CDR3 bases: TGTGCCAGCAGCTGGGGCCGGACAGACCACACAGATACGCAGTATTTT.

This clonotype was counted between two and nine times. CDR3 sequence: CASSQGLLEQYF. The CDR3 nucleotides are TGTGCCAGCAGCCAGGGACTATTAGAGCAGTACTTC. The V and J genes are TRBV6-5 and TRBJ2-7; 7 bases agree with TRBD2. The V gene end was trimmed by 6 bases and the J gene end by 7 bases; junction bases not matched to a gene: 6. Germline CDR1 and CDR2: MNHEY and SVGAGI. CDR3 length: 12 residues.

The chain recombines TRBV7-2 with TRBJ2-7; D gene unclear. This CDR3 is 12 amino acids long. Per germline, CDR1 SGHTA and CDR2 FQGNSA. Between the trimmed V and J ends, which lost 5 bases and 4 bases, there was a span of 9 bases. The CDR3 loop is CASSPRRYEQYF. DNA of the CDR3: TGTGCCAGCAGCCCACGACGGTACGAGCAGTACTTC.

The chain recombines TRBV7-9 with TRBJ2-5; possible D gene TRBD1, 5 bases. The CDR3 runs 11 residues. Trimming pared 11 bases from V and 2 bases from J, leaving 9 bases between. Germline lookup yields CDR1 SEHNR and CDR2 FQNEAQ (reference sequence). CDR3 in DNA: TGTGCCTCAGGGCGACAAGAGACCCAGTACTTC. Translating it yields CASGRQETQYF.

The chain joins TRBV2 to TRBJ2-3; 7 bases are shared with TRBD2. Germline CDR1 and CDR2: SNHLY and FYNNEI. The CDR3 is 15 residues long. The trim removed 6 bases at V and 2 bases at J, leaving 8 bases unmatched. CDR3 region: CASSPASGNTDTQYF. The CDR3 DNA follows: TGTGCCAGCAGCCCGGCTAGCGGAAACACAGATACGCAGTATTTT. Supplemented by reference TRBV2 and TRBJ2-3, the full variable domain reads EPEVTQTPSHQVTQMGQEVILRCVPISNHLYFYWYRQILGQKVEFLVSFYNNEISEKSEIFDDQFSVERPDGSNFTLKIRSTKLEDSAMYFCASSPASGNTDTQYFGPGTRLTVL.

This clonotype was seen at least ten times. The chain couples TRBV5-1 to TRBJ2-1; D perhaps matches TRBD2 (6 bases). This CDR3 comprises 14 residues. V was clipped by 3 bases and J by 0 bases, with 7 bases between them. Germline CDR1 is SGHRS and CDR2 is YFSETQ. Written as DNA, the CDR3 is TGCGCCAGCAGCTGGGGGGTCTCCTACAATGAGCAGTTCTTC. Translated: CASSWGVSYNEQFF.

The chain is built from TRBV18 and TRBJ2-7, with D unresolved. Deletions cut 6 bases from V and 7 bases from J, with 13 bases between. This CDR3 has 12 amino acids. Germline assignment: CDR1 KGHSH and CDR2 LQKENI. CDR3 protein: CASSRDGLEQYF. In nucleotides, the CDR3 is TGTGCCAGCTCCCGCGACGGGCTAGAGCAGTACTTC. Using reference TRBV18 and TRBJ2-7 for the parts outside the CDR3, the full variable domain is NAGVMQNPRHLVRRRGQEARLRCSPMKGHSHVYWYRQLPEEGLKFMVYLQKENIIDESGMPKERFSAEFPKEGPSILRIQQVVRGDSAAYFCASSRDGLEQYFGPGTRLTVT.

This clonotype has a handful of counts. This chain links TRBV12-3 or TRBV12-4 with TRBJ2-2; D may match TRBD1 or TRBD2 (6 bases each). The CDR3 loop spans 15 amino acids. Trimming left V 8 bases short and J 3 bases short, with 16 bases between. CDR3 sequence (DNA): TGTGCCAGCCTCATCCGGGGGCTCCACACCGGGGAGCTGTTTTTT. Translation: CASLIRGLHTGELFF.

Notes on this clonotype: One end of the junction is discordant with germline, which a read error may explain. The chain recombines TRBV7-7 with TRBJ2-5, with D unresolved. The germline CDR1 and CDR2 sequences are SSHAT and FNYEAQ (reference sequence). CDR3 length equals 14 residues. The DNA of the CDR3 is TGTGCTAGCAGCGATGTCGGAATCGGGGAGACCCAGTACTTC. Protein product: CASSDVGIGETQYF.

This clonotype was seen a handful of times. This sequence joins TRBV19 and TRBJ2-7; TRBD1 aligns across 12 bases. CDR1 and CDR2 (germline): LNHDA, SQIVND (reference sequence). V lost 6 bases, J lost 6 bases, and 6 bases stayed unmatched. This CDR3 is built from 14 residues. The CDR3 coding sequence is TGTGCCAGTAGCCCGGGGGACAGGGGGCTCGAGCAGTACTTC. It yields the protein CASSPGDRGLEQYF.

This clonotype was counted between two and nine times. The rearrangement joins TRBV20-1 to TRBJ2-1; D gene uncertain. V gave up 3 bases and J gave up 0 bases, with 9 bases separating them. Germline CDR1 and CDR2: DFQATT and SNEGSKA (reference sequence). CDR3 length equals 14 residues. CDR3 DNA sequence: TGCAGTGCTAGTAGGTCGGCCTCCTACAATGAGCAGTTCTTC. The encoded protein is CSASRSASYNEQFF.

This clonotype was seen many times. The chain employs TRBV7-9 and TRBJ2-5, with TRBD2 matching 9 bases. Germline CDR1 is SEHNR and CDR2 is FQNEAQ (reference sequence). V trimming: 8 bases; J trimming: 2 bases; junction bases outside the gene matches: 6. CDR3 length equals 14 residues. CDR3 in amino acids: CASLYSGGQETQYF. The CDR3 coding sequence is TGTGCCAGCTTATATAGCGGGGGACAAGAGACCCAGTACTTC.

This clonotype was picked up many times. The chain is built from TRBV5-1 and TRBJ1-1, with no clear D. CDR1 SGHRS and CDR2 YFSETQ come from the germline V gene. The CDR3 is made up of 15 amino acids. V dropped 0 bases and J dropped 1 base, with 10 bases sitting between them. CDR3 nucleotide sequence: TGCGCCAGCAGCTTGGGTCCGGGGTCGAACACTGAAGCTTTCTTT. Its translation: CASSLGPGSNTEAFF.

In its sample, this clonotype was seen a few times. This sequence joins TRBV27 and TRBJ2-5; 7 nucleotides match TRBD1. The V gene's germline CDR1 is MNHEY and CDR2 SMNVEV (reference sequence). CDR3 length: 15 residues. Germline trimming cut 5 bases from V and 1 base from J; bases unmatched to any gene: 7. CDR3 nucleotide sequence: TGTGCCAGCAGTCTAGAAAGGGGGCCCCAAGAGACCCAGTACTTC. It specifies CASSLERGPQETQYF.